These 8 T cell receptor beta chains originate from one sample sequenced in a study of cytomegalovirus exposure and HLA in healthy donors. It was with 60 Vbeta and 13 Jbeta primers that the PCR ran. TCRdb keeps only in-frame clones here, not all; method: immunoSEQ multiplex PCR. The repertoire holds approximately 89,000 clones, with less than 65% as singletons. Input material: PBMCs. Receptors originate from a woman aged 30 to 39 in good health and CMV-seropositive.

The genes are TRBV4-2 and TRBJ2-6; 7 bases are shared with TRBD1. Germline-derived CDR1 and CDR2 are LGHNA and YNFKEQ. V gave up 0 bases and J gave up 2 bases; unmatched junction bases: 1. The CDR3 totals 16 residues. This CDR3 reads CASSQEGGAGANVLTF. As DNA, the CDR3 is TGTGCCAGCAGCCAAGAAGGGGGCGCTGGGGCCAACGTCCTGACTTTC.

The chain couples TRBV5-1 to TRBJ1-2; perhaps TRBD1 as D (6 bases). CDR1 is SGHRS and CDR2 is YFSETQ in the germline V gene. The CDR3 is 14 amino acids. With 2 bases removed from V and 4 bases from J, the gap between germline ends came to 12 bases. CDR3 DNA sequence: TGCGCCAGCAGCTTTGACAGGAGTCTCTATGGCTACACCTTC. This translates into CASSFDRSLYGYTF.

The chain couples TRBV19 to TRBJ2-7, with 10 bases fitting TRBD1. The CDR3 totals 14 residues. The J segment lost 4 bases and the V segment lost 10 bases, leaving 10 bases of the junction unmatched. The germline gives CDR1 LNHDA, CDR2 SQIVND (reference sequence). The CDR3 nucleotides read TGTGCCACCAGTCCCGGGACAGGGGATTACGAGCAGTACTTC. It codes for CATSPGTGDYEQYF.

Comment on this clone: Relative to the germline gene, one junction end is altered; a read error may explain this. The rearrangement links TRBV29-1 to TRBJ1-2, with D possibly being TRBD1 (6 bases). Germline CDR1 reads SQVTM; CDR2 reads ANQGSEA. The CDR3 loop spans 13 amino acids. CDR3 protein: CSVEEQGGYGYPF. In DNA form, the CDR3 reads TGCAGCGTTGAAGAACAGGGCGGCTATGGCTACCCCTTC.

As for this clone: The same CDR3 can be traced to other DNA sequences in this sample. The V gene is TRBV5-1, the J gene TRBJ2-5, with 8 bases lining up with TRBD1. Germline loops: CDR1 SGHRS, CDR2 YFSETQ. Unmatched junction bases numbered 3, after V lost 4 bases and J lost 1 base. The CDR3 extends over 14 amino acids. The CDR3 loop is CASSPGQGQETQYF. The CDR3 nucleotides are TGCGCCAGCAGCCCTGGACAGGGCCAAGAGACCCAGTACTTC.

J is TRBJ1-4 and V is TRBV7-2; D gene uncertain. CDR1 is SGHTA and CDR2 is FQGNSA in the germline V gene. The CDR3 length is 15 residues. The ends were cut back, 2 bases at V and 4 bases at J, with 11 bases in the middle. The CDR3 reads CASSLRGSYNEKLFF. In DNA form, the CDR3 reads TGTGCCAGCAGCTTACGTGGCAGTTATAATGAAAAACTGTTTTTT.

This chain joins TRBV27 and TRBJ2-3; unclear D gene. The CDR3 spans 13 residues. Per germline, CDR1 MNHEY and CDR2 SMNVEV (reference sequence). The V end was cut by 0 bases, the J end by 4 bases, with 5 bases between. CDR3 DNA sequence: TGTGCCAGCAGTTTATCTCGGGCAGATACGCAGTATTTT. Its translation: CASSLSRADTQYF.

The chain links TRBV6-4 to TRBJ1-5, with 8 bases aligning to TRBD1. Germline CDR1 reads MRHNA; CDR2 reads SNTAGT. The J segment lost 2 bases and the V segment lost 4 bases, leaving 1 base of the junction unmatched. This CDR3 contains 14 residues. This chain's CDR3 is CASSAGQGNQPQHF. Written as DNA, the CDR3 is TGTGCCAGCAGTGCGGGACAGGGCAATCAGCCCCAGCATTTT.